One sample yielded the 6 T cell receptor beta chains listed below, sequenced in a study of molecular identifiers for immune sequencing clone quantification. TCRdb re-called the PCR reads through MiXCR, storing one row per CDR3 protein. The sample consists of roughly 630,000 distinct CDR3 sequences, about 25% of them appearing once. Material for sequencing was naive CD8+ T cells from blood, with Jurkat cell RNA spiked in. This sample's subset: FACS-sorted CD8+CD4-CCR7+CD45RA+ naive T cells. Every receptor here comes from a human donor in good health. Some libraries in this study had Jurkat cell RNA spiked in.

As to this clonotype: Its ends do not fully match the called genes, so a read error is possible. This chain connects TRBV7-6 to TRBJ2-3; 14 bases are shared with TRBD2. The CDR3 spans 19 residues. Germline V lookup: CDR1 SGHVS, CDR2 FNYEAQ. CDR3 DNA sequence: TGTGCCGGCAGCTTAGACCGACTAGCGGGGGGGCCGGTCACAGATACGCAGTATTTT. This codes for CAGSLDRLAGGPVTDTQYF.

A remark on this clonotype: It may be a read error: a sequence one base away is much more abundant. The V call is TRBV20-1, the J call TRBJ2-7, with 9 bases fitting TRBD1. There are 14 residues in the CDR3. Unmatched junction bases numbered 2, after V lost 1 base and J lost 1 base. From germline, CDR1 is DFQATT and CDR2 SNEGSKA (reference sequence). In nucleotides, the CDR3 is TGCAGTGCTAGAGGGGACAGGGAGTCCTACGAGCAGTACTTC. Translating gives CSARGDRESYEQYF.

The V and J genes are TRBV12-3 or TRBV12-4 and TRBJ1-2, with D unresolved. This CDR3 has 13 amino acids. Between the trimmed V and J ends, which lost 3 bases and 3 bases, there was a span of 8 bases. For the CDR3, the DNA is TGTGCCAGCAGTTTCCCCTATGACTATGGCTACACCTTC. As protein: CASSFPYDYGYTF.

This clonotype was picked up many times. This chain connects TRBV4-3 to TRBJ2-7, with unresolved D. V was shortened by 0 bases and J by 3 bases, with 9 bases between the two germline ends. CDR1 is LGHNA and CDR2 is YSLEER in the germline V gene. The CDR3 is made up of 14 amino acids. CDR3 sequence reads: CASSQDFSIYEQYF. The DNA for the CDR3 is TGCGCCAGCAGCCAAGATTTCAGCATCTACGAGCAGTACTTC.

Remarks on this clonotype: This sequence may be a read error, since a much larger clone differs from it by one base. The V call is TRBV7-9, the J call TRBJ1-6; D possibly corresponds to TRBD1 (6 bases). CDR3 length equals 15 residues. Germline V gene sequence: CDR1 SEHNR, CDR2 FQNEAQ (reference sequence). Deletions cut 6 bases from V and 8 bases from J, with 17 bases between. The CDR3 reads CASSFQGLGDSPLHF. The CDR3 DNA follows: TGTGCCAGCAGTTTCCAGGGGCTAGGAGATTCACCCCTCCACTTT.

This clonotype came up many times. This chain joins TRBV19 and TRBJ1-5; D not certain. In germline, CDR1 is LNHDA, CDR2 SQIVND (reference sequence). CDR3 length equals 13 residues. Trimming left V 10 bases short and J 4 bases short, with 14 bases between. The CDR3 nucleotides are TGTGCCACCATGGCCGGGTATAATCAGCCCCAGCATTTT. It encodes CATMAGYNQPQHF.